This T cell receptor (beta chain) was recovered during a study of identical twins. Unique molecular identifiers were present on the cDNA, and a universal primer site came from template switching. TCRdb called the 5' RACE reads again in MiXCR, with one record for every CDR3 protein. The repertoire holds some 1,600,000 distinct CDR3 sequences, with about 31% as singletons. The germline V gene encodes CDR1 KGHDR and CDR2 SFDVKD. The CDR3 covers 14 residues. Trimming removed 0 bases at V and 0 bases at J, with 3 bases between. Specimen: cord blood. The TCR sequence derives from a newborn girl in good health. V usage is TRBV24-1 and J usage is TRBJ2-3, with unresolved D. The CDR3 is CATSDLHSTDTQYF. CDR3 coding DNA: TGTGCCACCAGTGATTTGCACAGCACAGATACGCAGTATTTT.